A single sample is the source of the 5 T cell receptor beta chains below, sequenced in a study of blood T cells in healthy people across ages. Then a second PCR, running roughly 6 to 12 cycles, was carried out with a sample-barcoded 5' primer and a J-beta primer mix. Using its own MiXCR run on the 5' RACE reads, TCRdb lists one record per CDR3 protein. The sample records some 700,000 distinct CDR3 sequences, roughly two fifths being singletons. The sample taken for sequencing was blood. The receptors here all came from a woman aged 60 to 75 in good health.

CDR3 sequence: CASSSYSGGAGNEQFF. The CDR3 nucleotides are TGTGCCAGCAGCTCCTATAGCGGGGGGGCCGGCAATGAGCAGTTCTTC. This chain joins TRBV11-2 and TRBJ2-1; 11 nucleotides match TRBD2. This CDR3 is 16 amino acids long. After removal of 4 bases from V and 6 bases from J, the junction contained 8 bases not matched to a gene. Per the germline V gene, CDR1 is SGHAT and CDR2 is FQNNGV.

A few counts support this clonotype. The chain employs TRBV20-1 and TRBJ2-1; 14 bases align to TRBD2. After removal of 2 bases from V and 8 bases from J, the junction contained 5 bases not matched to a gene. This CDR3 is 15 amino acids long. Germline V lookup: CDR1 DFQATT, CDR2 SNEGSKA (reference sequence). The CDR3 here is CSARHGTSGSYEQFF. The DNA for the CDR3 is TGCAGTGCTAGACATGGGACTAGCGGGAGCTATGAGCAGTTCTTC.

In regard to this clonotype: A read error may produce the germline difference seen at one junction end. This chain uses TRBV5-6 with TRBJ2-5, with D hard to call. CDR3 length equals 13 residues. Germline CDR1 and CDR2: SGHDT and YYEEEE. CDR3 protein: CACSAMDQETQYF. For the CDR3, the DNA is TGTGCCTGCAGCGCAATGGACCAAGAGACCCAGTACTTC.

The chain carries TRBV7-2 and TRBJ2-3; D may match TRBD1 or TRBD2 (5 bases each). The V gene lost 4 bases and the J gene lost 9 bases, with 11 bases spanning the gap. The CDR3 runs to 12 residues. Germline CDR1 is SGHTA and CDR2 is FQGNSA. CDR3 sequence reads: CASSSNRDTQYF. In DNA form, the CDR3 reads TGTGCCAGCAGCTCAAACCGGGACACGCAGTATTTT. Looking up the rest from reference TRBV7-2 and TRBJ2-3 gives the full variable domain: GAGVSQSPSNKVTEKGKDVELRCDPISGHTALYWYRQSLGQGLEFLIYFQGNSAPDKSGLPSDRFSAERTGGSVSTLTIQRTQQEDSAVYLCASSSNRDTQYFGPGTRLTVL.

The chain has TRBV3-1 and TRBJ2-3; D gene unclear. The CDR3 totals 17 residues. The V end was cut by 2 bases, the J end by 0 bases, with 15 bases between. Germline V lookup: CDR1 LGHDT, CDR2 YNNKEL (reference sequence). This CDR3 is CASSQPSEHFSTDTQYF. CDR3 sequence (DNA): TGTGCCAGCAGCCAACCCTCAGAGCACTTCAGCACAGATACGCAGTATTTT.